These 14 T cell receptor beta chains were all obtained from the same sample, sequenced in a study of tumor and adjacent non-tumor tissue in lung cancer (dated by TCRdb to between 2017 and 2018). To prepare the library, multiplex PCR was applied. TCRdb records Illumina HiSeq 2500 as the sequencer. TCRbeta libraries were constructed through three rounds of nested PCR with primers (Table S4) according to protocols adapted from ARM-PCR. TCRdb redid the processing of the public reads, applying fastp at Q25 and MiXCR, and retained in-frame beta chains. Rows matching on CDR3 protein sequence are summarized as one entry with the most common DNA and genes. Within this sample are approximately 82,000 distinct CDR3 sequences, with approximately 82% of them counted one time only. The top ten constitute 40% of the sample. RNA was isolated from bulk, unsorted tissue, and RNA quality was assessed with a NanoDrop ND-1000 and an Agilent 2100. Distant non-tumor tissue taken more than 3 cm from the tumor edge was used as the normal lung sample.

The sequenced sample was distant non-tumor lung tissue. The receptors here all came from a man aged 65-85 years with non-small cell lung cancer.

With respect to this clonotype: At one end the junction does not follow the germline gene, possibly because of a read error. The V and J genes are TRBV5-6 and TRBJ1-6; D is possibly TRBD1 (6 bases). This CDR3 is built from 16 residues. Germline CDR1 SGHDT, CDR2 YYEEEE. The CDR3 is CASNFRGSSYNSHLHF. CDR3 sequence (DNA): TGTGCCAGCAACTTCAGGGGTAGCTCCTATAATTCACACCTCCACTTT.

This sequence joins TRBV11-2 and TRBJ2-1; D perhaps matches TRBD1 (6 bases). The V gene lost 6 bases and the J gene lost 7 bases, with 16 bases spanning the gap. Germline V gene data show CDR1 as SGHAT and CDR2 as FQNNGV. This CDR3 has 14 amino acids. The CDR3 reads CASRESIGGNEQFF. CDR3 DNA: TGTGCCAGCAGAGAGTCGATAGGGGGAAATGAGCAGTTCTTC.

The chain employs TRBV11-3 and TRBJ2-3, with D possibly TRBD2 on 5 matching bases. The germline gives CDR1 SGHNT, CDR2 YENEEA. The CDR3 spans 15 residues. V gave up 8 bases and J gave up 5 bases, with 20 bases separating them. This CDR3 is CASARREVSRDTQYF. The CDR3 coding sequence is TGTGCCAGCGCCCGTCGGGAAGTAAGTAGAGATACGCAGTATTTT.

As regards this clonotype: A read error is possible here, since a much larger clone lies one base away. This chain's CDR3 is CAIGPARQSNQPRHF. The CDR3 region has the DNA TGTGCTATTGGGCCCGCCCGGCAGTCCAATCAGCCCCGGCATTTT. The chain has TRBV12-5 and TRBJ1-5; D is unresolved. The germline CDR1 and CDR2 sequences are LGHNT and FRNRAP. This CDR3 is built from 15 residues.

The CDR3 protein is CASSVPVQGYNQYF. CDR3 bases: TGTGCCAGCAGTGTTCCGGTACAGGGATACAATCAGTACTTC. The chain combines TRBV6-1 with TRBJ2-4, with D possibly being TRBD1 (6 bases). Germline CDR1 MNHNS, CDR2 SASEGT. The ends were cut back, 4 bases at V and 12 bases at J, with 19 bases in the middle. This CDR3 has 14 amino acids.

Regarding this clonotype: Given the absence of the conserved phenylalanine or tryptophan at the CDR3 end, a read error is likely. The chain employs TRBV4-3 and TRBJ2-3; TRBD2 matches at 9 bases. In germline, CDR1 is LGHNA, CDR2 YSLEER. Unmatched junction bases numbered 3, after V lost 3 bases and J lost 2 bases. The length of the CDR3 is 15 residues. CDR3 DNA sequence: TGCGCCAGCAGCCACTTAGCGGGAGACACAGATACGCAGTATGTT. As protein: CASSHLAGDTDTQYV.

Comments on this clonotype: One end of the junction fails to match germline, which may point to a read error. The J gene is TRBJ1-6, the V gene TRBV12-3 or TRBV12-4; D possibly corresponds to TRBD1 (6 bases). The CDR3 contains 14 residues. The CDR3 DNA sequence: TGTGCCAACACCCTAGGGGGGTTTAATTCACTCCTCCACTTT. Its translation: CANTLGGFNSLLHF.

A note on this clonotype: This sequence may be a read error, since a much larger clone differs from it by one base. V gene TRBV10-3 combines with J gene TRBJ2-2, with 7 bases aligning to TRBD2. The CDR3 contains 14 residues. Germline V CDR1 and CDR2: ENHRY, SYGVKD. The DNA for the CDR3 is TGTACCATTAAAAGCGGGACCTCCACCGGGGAGCTGTTTTTT. Translated: CTIKSGTSTGELFF.

A note on this clonotype: One end of the junction does not line up with germline, which may come from a read error. The chain joins TRBV4-1 to TRBJ1-1; tentatively, D is TRBD1 (5 bases). From germline, CDR1 is MGHRA and CDR2 YSYEKL. This CDR3 has 14 amino acids. The CDR3 DNA reads TGCGTCAGCAGCCAAACGAATTGGGGCACTGAAGCTTTGTTT. Its translation: CVSSQTNWGTEALF.

Worth noting for this clonotype: Germline is not matched at one junction end, which may reflect a read error. The rearrangement joins TRBV6-6 to TRBJ1-1, with D tentatively TRBD1 (5 bases). CDR3 length: 17 amino acids. Germline V gives CDR1 MNHNY, CDR2 SVGAGI (reference sequence). CDR3: CARSYPVSSGLDTEALF. The CDR3 coding sequence is TGTGCCAGGAGTTACCCCGTTAGCTCCGGGTTGGACACTGAAGCTTTATTT.

A remark on this clonotype: Relative to the germline gene, one junction end is altered; a read error may explain this. CDR3 DNA: TGCGCTAGCAGCCGGAATCCTGAGAGGGAACAAGAGACCCAGTGCTTC. Translated, it gives CASSRNPEREQETQCF. V gene TRBV4-1 combines with J gene TRBJ2-5; D possibly corresponds to TRBD2 (5 bases). The germline CDR1 and CDR2 sequences are MGHRA and YSYEKL. The CDR3 extends over 16 amino acids.

For this clonotype: Germline is not matched at one junction end, which may reflect a read error. This chain uses TRBV6-5 with TRBJ1-1; D not certain. The CDR3 covers 19 residues. The V gene's germline CDR1 is MNHEY and CDR2 SVGAGI. The CDR3 spells CANSYHSRVPSSANIEAFF. CDR3 nucleotides: TGTGCCAACAGTTACCACTCGAGGGTACCCTCTTCCGCGAACATTGAAGCTTTCTTT.

Turning to this clonotype: Since no conserved phenylalanine or tryptophan closes the CDR3, a read error is the likely cause. V gene TRBV4-3 combines with J gene TRBJ2-3; D is undetermined. The CDR3 is 14 amino acids. Germline assignment: CDR1 LGHNA and CDR2 YSLEER. For the CDR3, the DNA is TGCACCAGCAGGCAAGTTAGTTCCGGGGATACGCAGTATTCT. Protein: CTSRQVSSGDTQYS.

Points on this clonotype: An end of the junction does not agree with germline; a read error may underlie this. This rearrangement joins TRBV6-5 to TRBJ2-1; D call uncertain. The CDR3 runs 11 residues. Germline V gene data show CDR1 as MNHEY and CDR2 as SVGAGI. CDR3 in amino acids: CARHKGNEKFF. The CDR3 nucleotides are TGTGCCAGACATAAAGGGAATGAGAAGTTCTTC.